This T cell receptor beta chain was found in a study of metastatic and nonmetastatic thyroid tumors. About the research overall: The authors compared repertoires across blood and tumor or nodule tissue from malignant and benign thyroid patients.

Study-wide findings and caveats: It was reportedly found that TCR beta diversity was significantly higher in malignant thyroid tumors than in benign nodules, a difference seen in both blood and tumor samples.

The CDR3 extends over 14 amino acids. Germline V CDR1 and CDR2: SGHTA, FQGNSA. Trimming shortened V by 1 base and J by 4 bases, and 9 bases separated the two germline ends. Each patient came to thyroid surgery without any prior treatment (of any kind). About this clone itself: Its antigen is unidentified.

In the original analysis: A classifier for distant metastasis in papillary thyroid cancer was constructed using CDR3 differences observed across clinicopathological groups. TCRdb reanalyzed the PCR reads with MiXCR. What appears here as the V and J calls and clone size reflects TCRdb's work, not the paper's. This sample carries fewer than 15,000 clones, around 29% of them seen once, and the ten largest clones take roughly 19%. V usage is TRBV7-2 and J usage is TRBJ2-3, with D perhaps matching TRBD2 (5 bases). The source of this sequence is a female donor with papillary thyroid cancer or a benign thyroid nodule (not recorded which). Some clones in this sample may be carry-over from other donors' samples. The material sequenced was tumor tissue. The DNA for the CDR3 is TGTGCCAGCAGCTTAGACCCCGGGGCAGATACGCAGTATTTT. It translates to CASSLDPGADTQYF.